The 27 T cell receptor beta chains presented below share a single source sample, sequenced in a study of blood T cells in healthy people across ages. Sample-barcoded 5' priming and a J-beta primer mix drove a second PCR of about 6 to 12 cycles. TCRdb recomputed calls from the 5' RACE reads with MiXCR, one row per CDR3 protein. The repertoire includes over 1,200,000 distinct CDR3 sequences, roughly 59% of them detected once, and roughly 7% sits in the top ten. What was sequenced was blood. The source is a man aged 18 to 29 in good health.

The sample holds a few counts of this clonotype. The rearrangement joins TRBV7-9 to TRBJ2-7; D is perhaps TRBD2 (5 bases). Trimming took 4 bases from V and 1 from J, leaving 11 bases between them. This CDR3 contains 14 residues. Germline CDR1 SEHNR, CDR2 FQNEAQ (reference sequence). The CDR3 DNA follows: TGTGCCAGCAGCTCCTGGACGGGATCCTACGAGCAGTACTTC. Translation gives CASSSWTGSYEQYF.

The chain has TRBV27 and TRBJ2-7, with 10 bases that match TRBD2. Germline V lookup: CDR1 MNHEY, CDR2 SMNVEV (reference sequence). This CDR3 has 16 residues. The V gene end was trimmed by 2 bases and the J gene end by 1 base; junction bases not matched to a gene: 5. CDR3 coding DNA: TGTGCCAGCAGTTTACTGGCGACTAGCGGGTCCTACGAGCAGTACTTC. It yields the protein CASSLLATSGSYEQYF.

The rearrangement links TRBV20-1 to TRBJ2-4; possibly TRBD1 or TRBD2 for D (6 bases each). The germline V gene encodes CDR1 DFQATT and CDR2 SNEGSKA (reference sequence). The CDR3 consists of 16 residues. Trimming took 0 bases from V and 7 from J, leaving 19 bases between them. CDR3 residues: CSARDVWGAGANIQYF. CDR3 nucleotides: TGCAGTGCTAGAGATGTCTGGGGGGCAGGGGCGAACATTCAGTACTTC.

This chain joins TRBV4-1 and TRBJ1-1, with D unclear. CDR3 size: 12 residues. Germline CDR1 and CDR2: MGHRA and YSYEKL. Trimming stripped 0 bases from V and 5 bases from J, with 4 bases between. As DNA, the CDR3 is TGCGCCAGCAGCCAAGATATTACTGAAGCTTTCTTT. This codes for CASSQDITEAFF.

The V and J genes are TRBV5-1 and TRBJ2-5; 13 bases match TRBD2. The J call may be faulty, since TRBJ2-7 better matches the DNA end. The CDR3 is 17 residues long. Germline CDR1 SGHRS, CDR2 YFSETQ. The CDR3 nucleotides are TGCGCCAGCAGCTCCGAGCGACTAGCGGGGGGTTGGTACGAGCAGTACTTC. This sequence encodes CASSSERLAGGWYEQYF.

V usage is TRBV20-1 and J usage is TRBJ2-7; unclear D gene. Deletions cut 4 bases from V and 6 bases from J, with 7 bases between. From germline, CDR1 is DFQATT and CDR2 SNEGSKA (reference sequence). CDR3 length equals 10 residues. CDR3 protein: CSAMGSEQYF. The CDR3 nucleotides read TGCAGTGCTATGGGTTCCGAGCAGTACTTC.

The table lists this clonotype with a count of one. The rearrangement links TRBV4-1 to TRBJ1-1; 8 bases agree with TRBD1. The CDR3 spans 15 residues. CDR1 MGHRA and CDR2 YSYEKL come from the germline V gene. V trimming: 3 bases; J trimming: 0 bases; junction bases outside the gene matches: 3. Here the CDR3 reads CASSQYRGVNTEAFF. Written as DNA, the CDR3 is TGCGCCAGCAGCCAGTACAGGGGGGTGAACACTGAAGCTTTCTTT.

CDR3 DNA sequence: TGTGCCAGCAGCGTAGGGACCGGGACGCCCTACGAGCAGTACTTC. Protein sequence: CASSVGTGTPYEQYF. The rearrangement links TRBV9 to TRBJ2-7, with D tentatively TRBD1 or TRBD2 (5 bases each). Germline lookup yields CDR1 SGDLS and CDR2 YYNGEE. The CDR3 is 15 amino acids. Trimming stripped 0 bases from V and 2 bases from J, with 12 bases between.

The V call is TRBV4-1, the J call TRBJ2-1; no clear D gene. CDR1 and CDR2 from the germline V gene are MGHRA and YSYEKL. This CDR3 is built from 15 residues. V shed 2 bases and J shed 0 bases, with 8 bases lying between them. The CDR3 spells CASSQSKSSYNEQFF. CDR3 DNA sequence: TGCGCCAGCAGCCAATCCAAGAGCTCCTACAATGAGCAGTTCTTC.

This clonotype was seen only a few times. This chain joins TRBV7-2 and TRBJ2-4; D possibly corresponds to TRBD1 (5 bases). Germline loops: CDR1 SGHTA, CDR2 FQGNSA. V lost 5 bases and J 0 bases, leaving 14 bases between the germline ends. The CDR3 is 16 amino acids. Here the CDR3 reads CASSPGQFLAKNIQYF. CDR3 in DNA: TGTGCCAGCAGCCCCGGACAATTCCTAGCCAAAAACATTCAGTACTTC.

The chain uses TRBV5-1 and TRBJ2-2; D tentatively fits TRBD1 or TRBD2 (5 bases each). Germline-derived CDR1 and CDR2 are SGHRS and YFSETQ. Trimming took 7 bases from V and 0 from J, leaving 10 bases between them. CDR3 length: 14 amino acids. The CDR3 loop is CASRDGPNTGELFF. The DNA for the CDR3 is TGCGCCAGCCGGGACGGACCGAACACCGGGGAGCTGTTTTTT.

The chain couples TRBV29-1 to TRBJ2-7; D might be TRBD1 (7 bases). Germline V gene lookup returns CDR1 SQVTM and CDR2 ANQGSEA. V shed 7 bases and J shed 6 bases, with 19 bases lying between them. CDR3 length: 13 residues. Here the CDR3 DNA reads TGCAGCGCCAGGGGGACTTTCTCCCCCGAGCAGTACTTC. This codes for CSARGTFSPEQYF.

V usage is TRBV16 and J usage is TRBJ1-2; 7 positions agree with TRBD1. V was pared by 6 bases and J by 6 bases, with 10 bases of the junction left unmatched. The CDR3 runs 14 residues. CDR1 KGHSY and CDR2 FQNENV come from the germline V gene. This CDR3 reads CASSHDRASNGYTF. The CDR3 DNA sequence: TGTGCCAGCAGTCACGACAGGGCATCCAATGGCTACACCTTC.

The V call is TRBV20-1, the J call TRBJ2-7, with a weak D call TRBD1 (5 bases). CDR1 is DFQATT and CDR2 is SNEGSKA in the germline V gene (reference sequence). This CDR3 has 14 residues. V was trimmed by 6 bases and J by 4 bases, leaving 19 bases between them. The CDR3 loop is CSAEAGKGTYEQYF. Here the CDR3 DNA reads TGCAGTGCCGAGGCAGGGAAGGGAACATACGAGCAGTACTTC.

The count of this clonotype is one. The V gene is TRBV4-2, the J gene TRBJ2-3; D is uncertain. This CDR3 has 14 amino acids. The ends were cut back, 0 bases at V and 4 bases at J, with 8 bases in the middle. Per the germline V gene, CDR1 is LGHNA and CDR2 is YNFKEQ. The CDR3, as DNA: TGTGCCAGCAGCCAAGATCAGCTCCCAGATACGCAGTATTTT. Residues: CASSQDQLPDTQYF.

The chain carries TRBV12-3 or TRBV12-4 and TRBJ2-1, with 14 bases lining up with TRBD2. The trim removed 3 bases at V and 0 bases at J, leaving 4 bases unmatched. This CDR3 has 18 amino acids. The CDR3 nucleotides are TGTGCCAGCAGTTTCGAGACTAGCGGGGGGGACTCCTACAATGAGCAGTTCTTC. Its protein is CASSFETSGGDSYNEQFF.

The chain uses TRBV14 and TRBJ1-6, with TRBD1 matching 8 bases. The J segment lost 9 bases and the V segment lost 1 base, leaving 11 bases of the junction unmatched. This CDR3 region has 17 residues. CDR1 SGHDN and CDR2 FVKESK come from the germline V gene. The CDR3 here is CASSQAPQGVSGSPLHF. The CDR3 DNA reads as TGTGCCAGCAGCCAAGCACCACAGGGGGTTAGTGGTTCACCCCTCCACTTT.

This chain uses TRBV20-1 with TRBJ2-5, with 8 bases identical to TRBD2. Gene TRBJ2-7 matches the end of the DNA better, so the J call may be wrong. In germline, CDR1 is DFQATT, CDR2 SNEGSKA (reference sequence). The CDR3 spans 13 residues. CDR3 in amino acids: CSAGTRIMHEQYF. The CDR3, as DNA: TGCAGTGCTGGGACTAGAATCATGCACGAGCAGTACTTC.

This clonotype was detected only a few times. The chain couples TRBV29-1 to TRBJ2-4; perhaps TRBD1 as D (5 bases). This CDR3 is built from 14 residues. Germline V gives CDR1 SQVTM, CDR2 ANQGSEA. Trimming shortened V by 4 bases and J by 0 bases, and 10 bases separated the two germline ends. The chain's CDR3 is CSVGGTLAKNIQYF. In DNA, the CDR3 is TGCAGCGTTGGGGGCACCTTAGCCAAAAACATTCAGTACTTC.

This chain links TRBV12-3 or TRBV12-4 with TRBJ2-5; 8 bases match TRBD1. The CDR3 is 16 residues long. Germline trimming cut 1 base from V and 5 bases from J; bases unmatched to any gene: 9. The CDR3 DNA follows: TGTGCCAGCAGTTTAGGGGGCCAGGGGGCTCTGGAGACCCAGTACTTC. This encodes CASSLGGQGALETQYF.

This rearrangement joins TRBV28 to TRBJ2-1; 11 nucleotides match TRBD2. V trimming: 5 bases; J trimming: 9 bases; junction bases outside the gene matches: 12. From germline, CDR1 is MDHEN and CDR2 SYDVKM. This CDR3 has 16 residues. The CDR3, as DNA: TGTGCCAGCAGTGAAACTAGCGGGGGTATTTTGGGTGAGCAGTTCTTC. This sequence encodes CASSETSGGILGEQFF.

This clonotype was observed once. The rearrangement joins TRBV20-1 to TRBJ1-5, with D unclear. Trimming removed 4 bases at V and 2 bases at J, with 6 bases between. The CDR3 is 12 amino acids. CDR1 is DFQATT, CDR2 SNEGSKA, per germline (reference sequence). The CDR3 spells CSANIGNQPQHF. CDR3 in DNA: TGCAGTGCTAATATCGGCAATCAGCCCCAGCATTTT.

For the CDR3, the DNA is TGTGCCAGCAGTTACACCGGGACGGCGAACACTGAAGCTTTCTTT. Its translation: CASSYTGTANTEAFF. The genes are TRBV6-6 and TRBJ1-1; tentative D call: TRBD1 (5 bases). This CDR3 region has 15 residues. Trimming removed 2 bases from V and 1 base from J, with 11 bases in between. Germline V gene data show CDR1 as MNHNY and CDR2 as SVGAGI (reference sequence).

The V gene is TRBV7-2, the J gene TRBJ2-5; 7 nucleotides align to TRBD2. Germline values: CDR1 SGHTA, CDR2 FQGNSA. The CDR3 spans 13 residues. The junction had 7 bases not matched to a gene; V was cut back by 5 bases and J by 7 bases. DNA for the CDR3: TGTGCCAGCAGCCCACATGGGGAGGGGACCCAGTACTTC. It specifies CASSPHGEGTQYF.

CDR3 coding DNA: TGTGCCAGCAGTACGGGGACAGGGGTTGGCAATCAGCCCCAGCATTTT. It translates to CASSTGTGVGNQPQHF. This chain joins TRBV6-2 or TRBV6-3 and TRBJ1-5, with 10 bases aligning to TRBD1. CDR3 length equals 16 residues. V shed 5 bases, J shed 2 bases, and the junction held 6 bases outside the gene matches. The V gene's germline CDR1 is MNHEY and CDR2 SVGEGT.

V and J are TRBV3-1 and TRBJ2-7; the D gene is possibly TRBD2 (5 bases). The CDR3 has 16 amino acids. V was cut by 0 bases and J by 2 bases, with 14 bases left in between. Germline V gene lookup returns CDR1 LGHDT and CDR2 YNNKEL (reference sequence). The CDR3 reads CASSQDLRAQAYEQYF. The CDR3 DNA reads TGTGCCAGCAGCCAAGATCTGAGGGCCCAAGCCTACGAGCAGTACTTC.

This chain uses TRBV15 with TRBJ2-7; D remains ambiguous. V lost 0 bases and J 4 bases, leaving 10 bases between the germline ends. The CDR3 spans 14 residues. The germline CDR1 and CDR2 sequences are LNHNV and YYDKDF (reference sequence). CDR3 amino acids: CATSRDPSRYEQYF. The CDR3 DNA sequence: TGTGCCACCAGCAGAGATCCGAGCAGGTACGAGCAGTACTTC.